The 31 T cell receptor beta chains below come from one sample, sequenced in a study of cytomegalovirus exposure and HLA in healthy donors. With 60 Vbeta and 13 Jbeta primers, the PCR was carried out. Only in-frame clones appear in the TCRdb table, and some are missing; sequencing was by immunoSEQ multiplex PCR. The sample records around 130,000 clones, roughly 90% being singletons. Sequencing was performed on PBMCs. These receptors all come from a woman between 40 and 55 years old in good health and CMV-seronegative.

A single count supports this clone. The DNA for the CDR3 is TGTGCCAGCAGCTTAACAAGCGGGAGAACAGGAGAGCAGTACTTC. Residues: CASSLTSGRTGEQYF. V gene TRBV11-3 combines with J gene TRBJ2-7, with 8 bases fitting TRBD2. The CDR3 runs to 15 residues. The V segment lost 2 bases and the J segment 7 bases; nucleotides outside the gene matches: 10. Germline CDR1 reads SGHNT; CDR2 reads YENEEA.

The V gene is TRBV23-1, the J gene TRBJ2-2, with 7 positions matching TRBD1. TRBV23-1 is classed as an ORF, of uncertain function. The V gene end was trimmed by 8 bases and the J gene end by 4 bases; junction bases not matched to a gene: 10. The CDR3 extends over 15 amino acids. CDR3 DNA: TGCGCCAGCGGCTTACAGGGGTGGGGCACCGGGGAGCTGTTTTTT. This translates into CASGLQGWGTGELFF.

CDR3 residues: CASRTGTAVGGYTF. In DNA, the CDR3 is TGTGCCAGCAGAACGGGAACTGCCGTCGGGGGCTACACCTTC. This chain uses TRBV5-5 with TRBJ1-2, with unresolved D. CDR1 SGHKS and CDR2 YYEKEE come from the germline V gene (reference sequence). V lost 5 bases to trimming and J lost 8 bases, with 19 bases between them. CDR3 length equals 14 residues.

This chain joins TRBV6-6 and TRBJ1-2, with no clear D. Germline CDR1 reads MNHNY; CDR2 reads SVGAGI (reference sequence). Trimming took 0 bases from V and 5 from J, leaving 10 bases between them. This CDR3 is 14 amino acids long. The CDR3 spells CASSYSYREYGYTF. In DNA form, the CDR3 reads TGTGCCAGCAGTTACTCGTACCGGGAGTATGGCTACACCTTC.

This clone was observed once. This rearrangement joins TRBV11-2 to TRBJ1-3, with TRBD1 as a possible D gene (5 bases). This CDR3 is built from 16 residues. Trimming removed 4 bases at V and 3 bases at J, with 16 bases between. Germline V gene data show CDR1 as SGHAT and CDR2 as FQNNGV. The CDR3 region has the DNA TGTGCCAGCAGCTCCATCAGGGTGGACTATGGAAACACCATATATTTT. It translates to CASSSIRVDYGNTIYF.

The CDR3 DNA sequence: TGTGCCAGCACCCACCGACAGAGCTCCTACAATGAGCAGTTCTTC. It yields the protein CASTHRQSSYNEQFF. The rearrangement joins TRBV6-1 to TRBJ2-1; D may be TRBD1 (5 bases). The CDR3 covers 15 residues. V was pared by 7 bases and J by 0 bases, with 13 bases between. Germline V CDR1 and CDR2: MNHNS, SASEGT.

The chain couples TRBV4-1 to TRBJ2-7, with 12 nucleotides matching TRBD2. Losses at the gene ends were 1 base for V and 4 bases for J; bases not matched to a gene: 2. Germline V CDR1 and CDR2: MGHRA, YSYEKL. The CDR3 runs 15 residues. CDR3 sequence (DNA): TGCGCCAGCAGCCAAGTACTAGCGGGAGGATACGAGCAGTACTTC. It translates to CASSQVLAGGYEQYF.

The V gene is TRBV5-1, the J gene TRBJ1-1, with D possibly matching TRBD1 (5 bases). Trimming removed 5 bases from V and 5 bases from J, with 16 bases in between. The CDR3 has 14 amino acids. Per germline, CDR1 SGHRS and CDR2 YFSETQ. CDR3 region: CASRLVGGGTEAFF. For the CDR3, the DNA is TGCGCCAGCAGGCTCGTGGGGGGAGGGACTGAAGCTTTCTTT.

The chain has TRBV29-1 and TRBJ2-7; the D gene is possibly TRBD1 (6 bases). The CDR3 runs 13 residues. The V gene's germline CDR1 is SQVTM and CDR2 ANQGSEA. Trimming left V 5 bases short and J 2 bases short, with 13 bases between. The DNA for the CDR3 is TGCAGCGTTTTGCAGGGGACCACCTACGAGCAGTACTTC. Translating it yields CSVLQGTTYEQYF.

Comments on this clone: In the same sample, other DNA sequences code for this CDR3. The chain is built from TRBV2 and TRBJ2-7; 7 nucleotides align to TRBD1. V was clipped by 2 bases and J by 2 bases; unmatched bases: 6. The CDR3 has 15 amino acids. CDR1 and CDR2 (germline): SNHLY, FYNNEI. The CDR3 here is CASSEKGTAAYEQYF. In DNA form, the CDR3 reads TGTGCCAGCAGTGAAAAGGGGACAGCGGCCTACGAGCAGTACTTC.

The CDR3 DNA sequence: TGTGCCAGTAGCCATGGGTCGGGCTCAGGGGAGACCCAGTACTTC. It specifies CASSHGSGSGETQYF. This chain connects TRBV19 to TRBJ2-5; TRBD1 might be the D (5 bases). CDR3 length: 15 residues. V lost 6 bases, J lost 5 bases, and 19 bases lay in between. Germline V gene lookup returns CDR1 LNHDA and CDR2 SQIVND (reference sequence).

The rearrangement joins TRBV6-1 to TRBJ2-7; 8 nucleotides line up with TRBD2. Per the germline V gene, CDR1 is MNHNS and CDR2 is SASEGT. The CDR3 has 13 amino acids. J was trimmed by 2 bases and V by 3 bases; bases with no gene match: 0. This CDR3 reads CASSEGLAYEQYF. DNA for the CDR3: TGTGCCAGCAGTGAGGGACTAGCCTACGAGCAGTACTTC.

The gene calls are TRBV11-3 and TRBJ2-2, with 9 bases aligning to TRBD2. This CDR3 is built from 16 residues. V trimming: 4 bases; J trimming: 0 bases; junction bases outside the gene matches: 3. Germline CDR1 is SGHNT and CDR2 is YENEEA. The CDR3 spells CASSYLAGPNTGELFF. The CDR3 bases are TGTGCCAGCAGCTACCTAGCGGGGCCGAACACCGGGGAGCTGTTTTTT.

V gene TRBV29-1 combines with J gene TRBJ2-1; 7 bases align to TRBD2. Germline lookup yields CDR1 SQVTM and CDR2 ANQGSEA. V lost 4 bases and J lost 2; bases outside the gene matches: 11. CDR3 size: 16 residues. CDR3 DNA: TGCAGCGTTGTGGGAGGGAGAGGAGTCACCTACAATGAGCAGTTCTTC. This sequence encodes CSVVGGRGVTYNEQFF.

The V gene is TRBV28, the J gene TRBJ2-6; D is perhaps TRBD2 (6 bases). The V gene's germline CDR1 is MDHEN and CDR2 SYDVKM. This CDR3 region has 15 residues. Trimming cost V 7 bases and J 2 bases, with 12 bases left between them. CDR3 bases: TGTGCCAGCACCTTAGGAGGGGCTGGGGCCAACGTCCTGACTTTC. Protein: CASTLGGAGANVLTF.

This chain links TRBV6-5 with TRBJ1-5; no clear D gene. The CDR3 loop spans 13 amino acids. Trimming took off 0 bases at V and 6 bases at J, with 6 bases between the two ends. From germline, CDR1 is MNHEY and CDR2 SVGAGI. The CDR3 here is CASSYSDTQPQHF. CDR3 sequence (DNA): TGTGCCAGCAGTTACTCCGACACTCAGCCCCAGCATTTT.

The chain employs TRBV4-2 and TRBJ2-4; a weak D match, TRBD1 (5 bases). In germline, CDR1 is LGHNA, CDR2 YNFKEQ. Trimming took off 0 bases at V and 7 bases at J, with 16 bases between the two ends. The CDR3 has 16 amino acids. The CDR3 region is CASSQEGESGVNIQYF. CDR3 DNA sequence: TGTGCCAGCAGCCAAGAAGGGGAATCTGGGGTGAACATTCAGTACTTC.

Only one count was recorded for this clone. V usage is TRBV7-9 and J usage is TRBJ2-7; perhaps TRBD1 as D (6 bases). The germline V gene encodes CDR1 SEHNR and CDR2 FQNEAQ (reference sequence). V lost 4 bases and J 0 bases, leaving 10 bases between the germline ends. The CDR3 totals 14 residues. The CDR3 DNA sequence: TGTGCCAGCAGCTCCTGGACAGACTCCTACGAGCAGTACTTC. It is translated as CASSSWTDSYEQYF.

This clone was detected once. The CDR3 DNA follows: TGTGCCAGTAGCACGACTCGATTCCGGGACAGTGACCACGAGCAGTACTTC. It translates to CASSTTRFRDSDHEQYF. The chain joins TRBV19 to TRBJ2-5; 7 nucleotides match TRBD1. The assigned J gene may be wrong: the sequence end matches TRBJ2-7 better. Germline V gene data show CDR1 as LNHDA and CDR2 as SQIVND (reference sequence). This CDR3 comprises 17 residues.

The J gene is TRBJ2-5, the V gene TRBV5-1, with D perhaps matching TRBD2 (6 bases). The J call may be in error: the DNA end matches TRBJ2-7 better. Germline-derived CDR1 and CDR2 are SGHRS and YFSETQ. This CDR3 is 13 amino acids long. The CDR3 DNA reads TGCGCCAGCACCCTCTTTGGAGGGAACGAGCAGTACTTC. Encoded protein: CASTLFGGNEQYF.

This clone was seen just once. V is TRBV7-2 and J is TRBJ2-7; D may be TRBD1 (5 bases). The CDR3 has 12 residues. V was trimmed by 2 bases and J by 7 bases, leaving 9 bases between them. In germline, CDR1 is SGHTA, CDR2 FQGNSA. CDR3 in amino acids: CASSLTGGEQYF. The CDR3 nucleotides read TGTGCCAGCAGCTTAACAGGTGGGGAGCAGTACTTC.

The CDR3 protein is CASRTRTGPNEKLFF. Here the CDR3 DNA reads TGTGCCAGCAGAACCCGGACAGGGCCTAATGAAAAACTGTTTTTT. The genes are TRBV6-6 and TRBJ1-4; 8 positions agree with TRBD1. V shed 6 bases and J 3 bases; nucleotides not matched to a gene: 6. Germline V gene data show CDR1 as MNHNY and CDR2 as SVGAGI (reference sequence). This CDR3 comprises 15 residues.

The V gene is TRBV5-6, the J gene TRBJ2-7; 10 bases are a match to TRBD2. The CDR3 contains 16 residues. V trimming: 1 base; J trimming: 2 bases; junction bases outside the gene matches: 6. CDR1 is SGHDT, CDR2 YYEEEE, per germline. The DNA for the CDR3 is TGTGCCAGCAGCTTGTTTCTAGCGGGAGACCCCTACGAGCAGTACTTC. This translates into CASSLFLAGDPYEQYF.

This chain links TRBV29-1 with TRBJ2-3, with 7 positions matching TRBD1. This CDR3 contains 14 residues. V dropped 3 bases and J dropped 4; count of bases not matched to a gene: 7. Germline CDR1 is SQVTM and CDR2 is ANQGSEA. The CDR3 coding sequence is TGCAGCGTTGATAGGACAGGCCGGGCAGATACGCAGTATTTT. Residues: CSVDRTGRADTQYF.

The rearrangement joins TRBV5-6 to TRBJ2-1; 10 bases match TRBD2. Germline V gene sequence: CDR1 SGHDT, CDR2 YYEEEE. J lost 8 bases, V lost 0 bases, and 8 bases had no gene match. This CDR3 is 16 amino acids long. Written as DNA, the CDR3 is TGTGCCAGCAGCTTGGATAGCGGGAGGCGTCAGTATGAGCAGTTCTTC. Residues: CASSLDSGRRQYEQFF.

The V call is TRBV5-8, the J call TRBJ2-7; D uncertain. Trimming cost V 0 bases and J 2 bases, with 12 bases left between them. The CDR3 runs 15 residues. Germline values: CDR1 SGHTS, CDR2 YDEGEE. This CDR3 reads CASSLGLTTAYEQYF. The DNA of the CDR3 is TGTGCCAGCAGCTTGGGGTTAACCACAGCCTACGAGCAGTACTTC.

The J gene is TRBJ2-7, the V gene TRBV4-1; D is unclear. Deletions cut 1 base from V and 3 bases from J, with 10 bases between. Germline CDR1 MGHRA, CDR2 YSYEKL. This CDR3 has 14 residues. As DNA, the CDR3 is TGCGCCAGCAGCCAAGTTGCCAGTGGCTACGAGCAGTACTTC. Translation gives CASSQVASGYEQYF.

This clone has just one count. The V and J genes are TRBV2 and TRBJ1-2; D is possibly TRBD1 (6 bases). V dropped 6 bases and J dropped 8 bases, with 19 bases sitting between them. Germline CDR1 SNHLY, CDR2 FYNNEI. The length of the CDR3 is 14 residues. CDR3 DNA: TGTGCCAGCAGAGATACTTCAGGGAGGGGGGGCTACACCTTC. This codes for CASRDTSGRGGYTF.

The rearrangement uses TRBV6-1 and TRBJ1-2; 12 bases map to TRBD1. This CDR3 comprises 15 residues. Losses at the gene ends were 6 bases for V and 2 bases for J; bases not matched to a gene: 4. Germline-derived CDR1 and CDR2 are MNHNS and SASEGT. CDR3 region: CASSPGTGGNYGYTF. In DNA form, the CDR3 reads TGTGCCAGCAGCCCGGGGACAGGGGGCAACTATGGCTACACCTTC.

This clone was observed a single time. V gene TRBV27 combines with J gene TRBJ2-1; no firm D call. The germline V gene has CDR1 MNHEY and CDR2 SMNVEV (reference sequence). V was cut by 4 bases and J by 8 bases, with 9 bases left in between. The CDR3 extends over 12 amino acids. The CDR3 protein is CASSSSGYEQFF. Here the CDR3 DNA reads TGTGCCAGCAGTTCCTCAGGATATGAGCAGTTCTTC.

The chain recombines TRBV28 with TRBJ1-1, with 7 bases aligning to TRBD1. With 4 bases clipped from V and 1 base from J, the junction kept 6 bases outside the gene matches. This CDR3 comprises 15 residues. Germline assignment: CDR1 MDHEN and CDR2 SYDVKM. The CDR3 loop is CASSSGTGANTEAFF. The CDR3, as DNA: TGTGCCAGCAGTTCGGGTACAGGGGCGAACACTGAAGCTTTCTTT.